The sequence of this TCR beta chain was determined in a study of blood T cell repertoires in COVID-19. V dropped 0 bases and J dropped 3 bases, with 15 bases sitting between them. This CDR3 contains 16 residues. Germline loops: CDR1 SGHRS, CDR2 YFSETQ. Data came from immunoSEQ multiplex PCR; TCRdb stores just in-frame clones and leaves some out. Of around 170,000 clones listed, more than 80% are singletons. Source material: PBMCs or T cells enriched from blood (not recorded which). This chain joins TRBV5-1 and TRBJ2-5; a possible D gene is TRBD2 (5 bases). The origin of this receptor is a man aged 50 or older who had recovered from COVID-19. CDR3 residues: CASSLAGEEREETQYF. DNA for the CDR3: TGCGCCAGCAGCTTGGCCGGGGAAGAACGAGAAGAGACCCAGTACTTC.